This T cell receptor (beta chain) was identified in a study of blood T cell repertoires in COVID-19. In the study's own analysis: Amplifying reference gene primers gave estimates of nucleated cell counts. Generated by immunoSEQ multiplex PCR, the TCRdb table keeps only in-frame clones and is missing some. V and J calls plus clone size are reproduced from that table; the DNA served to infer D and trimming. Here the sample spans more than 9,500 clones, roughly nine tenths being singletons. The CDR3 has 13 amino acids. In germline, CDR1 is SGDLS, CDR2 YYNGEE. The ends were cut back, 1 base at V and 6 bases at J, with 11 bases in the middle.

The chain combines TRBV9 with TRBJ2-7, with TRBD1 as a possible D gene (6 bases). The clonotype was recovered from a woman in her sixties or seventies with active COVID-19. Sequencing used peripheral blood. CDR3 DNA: TGTGCCAGCAGCGTAAACAGGGATGGCGAGCAGTACTTC. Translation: CASSVNRDGEQYF. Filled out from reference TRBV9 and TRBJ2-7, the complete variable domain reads DSGVTQTPKHLITATGQRVTLRCSPRSGDLSVYWYQQSLDQGLQFLIQYYNGEERAKGNILERFSAQQFPDLHSELNLSSLELGDSALYFCASSVNRDGEQYFGPGTRLTVT.